This T cell receptor beta chain was observed in a study of cytomegalovirus exposure and HLA in healthy donors. Study findings and constraints: It was in a later analysis that TCR association rates were seen to vary by HLA locus, highest for DRB1 and lowest for HLA-C. TCR beta chain V- and J-gene trimming was linked, in a later analysis, to a missense variant in DCLRE1C.

Comments on this clone: Its specificity is not known.

CDR1 is MGHRA and CDR2 is YSYEKL in the germline V gene. Trimming cost V 1 base and J 3 bases, with 13 bases left between them. The CDR3 length is 16 residues. Amplification used 60 Vbeta primers and 13 Jbeta primers. Measured with immunoSEQ multiplex PCR; TCRdb has only the in-frame clones, and not every one. The sample yields 200,000 to 250,000 clones, of which the top ten take up about 0.9%. The receptor comes from a woman aged 25-40 years in good health and CMV-seropositive. The sequencing input was PBMCs. The chain recombines TRBV4-1 with TRBJ2-1, with D possibly being TRBD1 (6 bases). This chain's CDR3 is CASSQGGRTDYNEQFF. The CDR3 nucleotides are TGCGCCAGCAGCCAAGGGGGCCGGACAGACTACAATGAGCAGTTCTTC.